This TCR beta chain was identified in a study of blood T cell repertoires in COVID-19 (dated by TCRdb to 2020 to 2022). General notes on the study: The collaborator samples originated in the United States, Italy and Spain and spanned the acute and convalescent phases of COVID-19. The material from the prospective study consisted of cDNA or gDNA derived from T cells, B-cell-depleted T cells, or PBMCs. Deeply sampled blood TCRbeta repertoires from subjects exposed to, actively infected with, or recovered from COVID-19 were included in the dataset. A freely available public database, intended as a resource for researchers studying the immune response to SARS-CoV-2, is where the repertoires were released. Samples were obtained from the ongoing ImmuneRACE study (first 160 participants) and from 1,254 subjects provided by 6 global collaborators. The sample metadata nearly always contained a de-identified subject ID, COVID-19 status, age in years and sex. Where available, HLA class I and class II types were obtained from metadata supplied by the sample provider rather than from assay-based typing. Points the paper makes about the study in general: Clinical and demographic metadata were provided uncurated, with the amount varying by source and participant.

TCRbeta CDR3 regions were amplified from genomic DNA using the immunoSEQ Assay, a bias-controlled multiplex PCR. The authors' analysis ran thus. The number of nucleated cells in each sample was estimated from the amplification of reference gene primers within the assay. To quantify the absolute abundance of each unique TCRbeta CDR3 rearrangement, sequence reads were collapsed and filtered. For each sample, productive Simpson clonality was calculated as the square root of Simpson's diversity index across productive rearrangements. This is the immuneACCESS table as TCRdb keeps it, with only in-frame sequences that have V and J called. A part of the clones is gone; compared with another copy, unresolved V genes explain less than half, and the rest is unexplained. D and trimming come from the DNA, and the V and J calls and clone size come from that table. This sample comprises approximately 230,000 clones, approximately 90% of them detected only once. Clones ranked in the top ten supply 2.2% of the sample.

Samples from volunteer blood donors who had recovered from COVID-19 were contributed by a second Seattle source. The collaborating institutions used their own protocols to collect whole blood in K2EDTA tubes. For TCRbeta analysis, collaborator samples were shipped as frozen whole blood, as isolated PBMCs, or as DNA extracted from either sample type. About this clone: Its antigen is currently not known. It has no much larger one-base neighbor in the sample; base qualities were not kept.

The sample comprised peripheral blood. This sequence was found in a man aged 30-40 years who had recovered from COVID-19.

The DNA reads TGCGCCAGCAGTGAGGGGACAGGGGAAAATTGGCCCCTCCACTTT. This is translated as CASSEGTGENWPLHF. The sequence links TRBV10-2 to TRBJ1-6; 10 of the junction bases match TRBD1. Trimming takes 2 bases off V and 13 bases off J; junction bases not matched to a gene: 8. Looking up the germline V gene yields CDR1 WSHSY and CDR2 SAAADI. The CDR3 starts with the cysteine, ends with the phenylalanine, and has 15 residues. Only the CDR3 DNA stays, 45 bases, in frame from base 1.